This T cell receptor beta chain was obtained from a study of T cell responses to AZD1222 COVID-19 vaccine. Study-wide findings and caveats: No day 14 peak samples; only post-peak repertoires were characterized. Seropositive at baseline were only a handful of AZD1222 recipients. White British donors predominated, females outnumbered males, and clonal diversity was possibly underestimated. Once two AZD1222 doses were given, Spike-specific TCR breadth and depth went up.

Germline V gene lookup returns CDR1 SGHAT and CDR2 FQNNGV. The CDR3 extends over 16 amino acids. V lost 0 bases to trimming and J lost 2 bases; unmatched junction nucleotides: 5. A word on this clone: Its cognate antigen is unknown.

The data were produced by immunoSEQ multiplex PCR, yet TCRdb's version contains in-frame clones alone and is incomplete. The sample has fewer than 70,000 clones; over 60% are singletons. The chain is built from TRBV11-2 and TRBJ2-7, with 9 positions matching TRBD2. The receptor was isolated from an adult who received the AZD1222 COVID-19 vaccine. The sequencing here drew on peripheral blood, taken 28 days after the second AZD1222 dose. The CDR3 protein is CASSLDFSGGAYEQYF. The CDR3 bases are TGTGCCAGCAGCTTAGATTTTAGCGGGGGAGCCTACGAGCAGTACTTC. The full variable domain, completed using reference TRBV11-2 and TRBJ2-7, is EAGVAQSPRYKIIEKRQSVAFWCNPISGHATLYWYQQILGQGPKLLIQFQNNGVVDDSQLPKDRFSAERLKGVDSTLKIQPAKLEDSAVYLCASSLDFSGGAYEQYFGPGTRLTVT.